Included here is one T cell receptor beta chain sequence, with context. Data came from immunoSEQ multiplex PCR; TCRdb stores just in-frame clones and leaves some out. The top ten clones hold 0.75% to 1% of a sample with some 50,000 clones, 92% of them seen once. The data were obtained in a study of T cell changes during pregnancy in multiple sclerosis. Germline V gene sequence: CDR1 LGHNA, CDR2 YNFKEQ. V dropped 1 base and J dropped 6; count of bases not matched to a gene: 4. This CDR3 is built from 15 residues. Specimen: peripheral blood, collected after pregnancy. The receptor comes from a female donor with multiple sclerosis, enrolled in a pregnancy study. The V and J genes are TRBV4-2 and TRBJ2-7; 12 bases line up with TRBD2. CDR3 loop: CASSQALAGGSEQYF. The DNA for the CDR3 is TGTGCCAGCAGCCAAGCCCTAGCGGGGGGGTCCGAGCAGTACTTC.